Included here is one T cell receptor beta chain sequence, with context. PCR amplification relied on 60 Vbeta primers (plus 13 Jbeta primers). The assay was immunoSEQ multiplex PCR, and TCRdb's table has in-frame clones only and misses some. The table shows around 150,000 clones, with 66% occurring only once. V was pared by 6 bases and J by 2 bases, with 8 bases of the junction left unmatched. This CDR3 is built from 15 residues. Germline lookup yields CDR1 MRHNA and CDR2 SNTAGT. The data derive from a study of cytomegalovirus exposure and HLA in healthy donors. The clonotype comes from a human donor in good health. The gene calls are TRBV6-4 and TRBJ2-7, with 9 bases lining up with TRBD2. The sample comprised PBMCs. CDR3: CASRVSAGGPYEQYF. DNA of the CDR3: TGTGCCAGCAGGGTTTCGGCGGGAGGGCCCTACGAGCAGTACTTC.